The 30 T cell receptor beta chains below were found in one sample sequenced in a study of blood T cell repertoires in COVID-19. Sequencing was performed with immunoSEQ multiplex PCR; in TCRdb, only in-frame clones are kept and a portion is missing. The sample carries roughly 140,000 clones, 70% to 90% recorded once. Specimen: peripheral blood. These TCRs come from a woman aged 60-75 years with COVID-19, enrolled during active disease.

The rearrangement uses TRBV4-1 and TRBJ2-2, with 9 bases aligning to TRBD2. The CDR3 has 16 residues. CDR1 is MGHRA and CDR2 is YSYEKL in the germline V gene. The V and J ends lost 5 bases and 4 bases, in that order; junction bases with no gene match: 8. In nucleotides, the CDR3 is TGCGCCAGCAGCGAGTGGATTAGCGGGGGCACCGGGGAGCTGTTTTTT. Translation: CASSEWISGGTGELFF.

The chain carries TRBV10-3 and TRBJ1-6; D is uncertain. Germline CDR1 and CDR2: ENHRY and SYGVKD. The germline V and J ends were trimmed by 7 bases and 0 bases, with 13 bases remaining between them. The CDR3 is 16 amino acids. The CDR3 sequence: CAIMSHRSSYNSPLHF. Written as DNA, the CDR3 is TGTGCCATCATGTCGCACCGTAGCTCCTATAATTCACCCCTCCACTTT.

The rearrangement uses TRBV19 and TRBJ1-5, with 10 bases fitting TRBD1. The CDR3 runs 18 residues. V lost 9 bases to trimming and J lost 0 bases; unmatched junction nucleotides: 14. CDR1 LNHDA and CDR2 SQIVND come from the germline V gene (reference sequence). The CDR3 sequence: CASKKDRGSYYSNQPQHF. The CDR3, as DNA: TGTGCCAGCAAGAAGGACAGGGGGTCCTACTATAGCAATCAGCCCCAGCATTTT.

This clone showed up just once. The CDR3 region has the DNA TGTGCCAGTAGCGAGGGCTCCTACAATGAGCAGTTCTTC. This codes for CASSEGSYNEQFF. This chain uses TRBV19 with TRBJ2-1, with D possibly matching TRBD2 (5 bases). V lost 6 bases, J lost 0 bases, and 6 bases lay in between. The CDR3 contains 13 residues. CDR1 and CDR2 (germline): LNHDA, SQIVND (reference sequence).

The rearrangement links TRBV19 to TRBJ1-3, with D maybe TRBD1 (6 bases). Trimming stripped 7 bases from V and 0 bases from J, with 16 bases between. This CDR3 is built from 16 residues. Per germline, CDR1 LNHDA and CDR2 SQIVND (reference sequence). CDR3 coding DNA: TGTGCCAGTAACCGGGGGGCCCCTAGCTCTGGAAACACCATATATTTT. It codes for CASNRGAPSSGNTIYF.

This chain links TRBV9 with TRBJ1-2, with D hard to call. The CDR3 runs 16 residues. V lost 3 bases and J lost 3, with 18 bases in between. The germline V gene encodes CDR1 SGDLS and CDR2 YYNGEE. The CDR3 nucleotides read TGTGCCAGCAGCGATGGGCTTGACCCCACTTACTATGGCTACACCTTC. Translated, it gives CASSDGLDPTYYGYTF.

The chain combines TRBV29-1 with TRBJ2-4, with 7 bases that match TRBD1. Germline V CDR1 and CDR2: SQVTM, ANQGSEA. The CDR3 has 14 amino acids. V was pared by 3 bases and J by 5 bases, with 7 bases of the junction left unmatched. CDR3 in DNA: TGCAGCGTTGATGTAATTGACAGGGAAAACATTCAGTACTTC. This translates into CSVDVIDRENIQYF.

This clone was seen just once. The rearrangement links TRBV5-1 to TRBJ2-5, with 9 bases lining up with TRBD2. J was trimmed by 5 bases and V by 4 bases; bases with no gene match: 9. From germline, CDR1 is SGHRS and CDR2 YFSETQ. This CDR3 comprises 15 residues. The CDR3 region has the DNA TGCGCCAGCAGCGATTCGCGGGGGGGCCGTGAGACCCAGTACTTC. Translated, it gives CASSDSRGGRETQYF.

The V gene is TRBV5-1, the J gene TRBJ2-1; D not resolved. The germline V and J ends were trimmed by 2 bases and 6 bases, with 18 bases remaining between them. This CDR3 comprises 16 residues. Germline V gene sequence: CDR1 SGHRS, CDR2 YFSETQ. CDR3 loop: CASSFRPTRGSNEQFF. DNA of the CDR3: TGCGCCAGCAGCTTTCGACCGACTCGCGGTTCCAATGAGCAGTTCTTC.

The chain recombines TRBV7-7 with TRBJ2-5, with TRBD2 identical over 7 bases. V shed 3 bases and J 3 bases; nucleotides not matched to a gene: 7. CDR3 length equals 15 residues. Germline CDR1 and CDR2: SSHAT and FNYEAQ (reference sequence). The CDR3 DNA reads TGTGCCAGCAGCTTTAGAGCGGGGAGAGAAGAGACCCAGTACTTC. This sequence encodes CASSFRAGREETQYF.

The rearrangement joins TRBV5-5 to TRBJ2-5; 9 nucleotides line up with TRBD2. The CDR3 covers 15 residues. Germline V lookup: CDR1 SGHKS, CDR2 YYEKEE (reference sequence). Losses at the gene ends were 6 bases for V and 1 base for J; bases not matched to a gene: 7. The CDR3 nucleotides are TGTGCCAGCATCAAAGTAGCGGGGGTCCAAGAGACCCAGTACTTC. This codes for CASIKVAGVQETQYF.

The chain links TRBV29-1 to TRBJ1-2; 11 positions match TRBD1. Germline CDR1 is SQVTM and CDR2 is ANQGSEA. V dropped 0 bases and J dropped 4; count of bases not matched to a gene: 7. This CDR3 contains 16 residues. The CDR3 coding sequence is TGCAGCGTTGAAGATCTTGGGACAGGGGGGACCTATGGCTACACCTTC. Amino acid sequence: CSVEDLGTGGTYGYTF.

This clone was counted between two and nine times. The chain carries TRBV5-4 and TRBJ2-1, with 10 nucleotides matching TRBD2. CDR1 and CDR2 from the germline V gene are SGHNT and YYREEE (reference sequence). The CDR3 is made up of 17 amino acids. The V segment lost 1 base and the J segment 2 bases; nucleotides outside the gene matches: 6. The CDR3: CASSLLGLAGAYNEQFF. The CDR3 nucleotides are TGTGCCAGCAGCTTGTTAGGGCTAGCGGGGGCCTACAATGAGCAGTTCTTC.

This clone was seen only a few times. V gene TRBV4-2 combines with J gene TRBJ2-1; D unresolved. Germline values: CDR1 LGHNA, CDR2 YNFKEQ. This CDR3 has 12 amino acids. Trimming removed 4 bases at V and 8 bases at J, with 9 bases between. The CDR3 here is CASSPTSDEQFF. DNA of the CDR3: TGTGCCAGCAGCCCGACTTCGGATGAGCAGTTCTTC.

This chain connects TRBV9 to TRBJ2-2; D may be TRBD1 (5 bases). V was clipped by 1 base and J by 6 bases, with 10 bases between them. The CDR3 contains 14 residues. In germline, CDR1 is SGDLS, CDR2 YYNGEE. The CDR3 region has the DNA TGTGCCAGCAGCGTAAGGGGTAGGGCCGGGGAGCTGTTTTTT. Translated: CASSVRGRAGELFF.

The V and J genes are TRBV7-6 and TRBJ2-7; 7 bases align to TRBD1. There are 16 residues in the CDR3. Trimming cost V 1 base and J 1 base; bases outside gene matches: 7. In germline, CDR1 is SGHVS, CDR2 FNYEAQ. CDR3 sequence (DNA): TGTGCCAGCAGCTTAGATCTACAGGGGTCTTCCTACGAGCAGTACTTC. Protein: CASSLDLQGSSYEQYF.

This chain connects TRBV3-1 (or the pseudogene TRBV3-2) to TRBJ1-1, with a tentative D call TRBD1 (5 bases). V was cut by 2 bases and J by 1 base, with 11 bases left in between. This CDR3 comprises 15 residues. CDR1 is LGHDT and CDR2 is YNNKEL in the germline V gene (reference sequence). The CDR3 DNA reads as TGTGCCAGCAGCCAACTTCCGACAGCGAACACTGAAGCTTTCTTT. Translated: CASSQLPTANTEAFF.

This chain links TRBV7-3 with TRBJ2-3, with 10 positions matching TRBD2. The ends lost 1 base at V and 6 bases at J; junction bases unmatched: 7. CDR3 length equals 16 residues. Germline loops: CDR1 SGHTA, CDR2 FQGTGA. The CDR3 coding sequence is TGTGCCAGCAGCTTAATGAGAGCGGGGGGGCTCGATACGCAGTATTTT. Its translation: CASSLMRAGGLDTQYF.

The V gene is TRBV6-2 or TRBV6-3, the J gene TRBJ1-1; maybe TRBD1 (5 bases). CDR1 and CDR2 (germline): MNHEY, SVGEGT. V dropped 2 bases and J dropped 7 bases, with 11 bases sitting between them. The CDR3 extends over 13 amino acids. The CDR3 DNA follows: TGTGCCAGCAGTTACCTACAGGCTCGTGAAGCTTTCTTT. It codes for CASSYLQAREAFF.

The V and J genes are TRBV6-1 and TRBJ2-5; tentative D call: TRBD1 (5 bases). The V end lost 0 bases, the J end lost 0 bases, and 8 bases lay between the germline ends. The CDR3 covers 15 residues. Germline V gene lookup returns CDR1 MNHNS and CDR2 SASEGT. Here the CDR3 DNA reads TGTGCCAGCAGTGAAGCCCGACAGCACCAAGAGACCCAGTACTTC. Its protein product is CASSEARQHQETQYF.

The chain is built from TRBV6-5 and TRBJ1-2, with a tentative D call TRBD1 (5 bases). Trimming left V 0 bases short and J 7 bases short, with 18 bases between. The CDR3 runs 16 residues. Germline V gene sequence: CDR1 MNHEY, CDR2 SVGAGI. The CDR3 DNA is TGTGCCAGCAGTTACTCGGGGCAGGAGGGGATAGGTGGCTACACCTTC. It translates to CASSYSGQEGIGGYTF.

This sequence joins TRBV27 and TRBJ1-6, with a weak D call TRBD1 (5 bases). This CDR3 is built from 14 residues. Germline V gives CDR1 MNHEY, CDR2 SMNVEV (reference sequence). V was pared by 7 bases and J by 8 bases, with 15 bases between. CDR3 sequence (DNA): TGTGCCAGCACCCCCCTCGGGGGTCATTCACCCCTCCACTTT. Translation: CASTPLGGHSPLHF.

The chain combines TRBV28 with TRBJ1-5; D gene uncertain. Trimming cost V 5 bases and J 4 bases, with 12 bases left between them. The CDR3 contains 14 residues. Germline values: CDR1 MDHEN, CDR2 SYDVKM. As DNA, the CDR3 is TGTGCCAGCAGTGGGTACGACGGGAATCAGCCCCAGCATTTT. It is translated as CASSGYDGNQPQHF.

The chain is built from TRBV7-4 and TRBJ1-5, with 7 nucleotides matching TRBD1. V lost 5 bases and J lost 6; bases outside the gene matches: 10. This CDR3 is built from 15 residues. Germline V lookup: CDR1 SGHVT, CDR2 SQSDAQ. The CDR3 loop reads CASSPWEGGLQPQHF. The CDR3 DNA is TGTGCCAGCAGCCCCTGGGAAGGGGGCCTTCAGCCCCAGCATTTT.

The CDR3 DNA reads as TGTGCCAGCAGTCGAGGTCTAGCGGGGGGAAATGAGCAGTTCTTC. It translates to CASSRGLAGGNEQFF. This sequence joins TRBV7-9 and TRBJ2-1; TRBD2 matches at 11 bases. In germline, CDR1 is SEHNR, CDR2 FQNEAQ (reference sequence). Trimming removed 6 bases from V and 7 bases from J; junction bases left unmatched: 8. The CDR3 consists of 15 residues.

The chain joins TRBV5-8 to TRBJ1-5, with D perhaps TRBD1 (6 bases). The CDR3 length is 18 residues. Germline V lookup: CDR1 SGHTS, CDR2 YDEGEE. V shed 2 bases and J shed 3 bases, with 21 bases lying between them. The CDR3 spells CASSLRDLSRGNNQPQHF. The CDR3 nucleotides are TGTGCCAGCAGCTTAAGGGACCTCTCAAGGGGGAACAATCAGCCCCAGCATTTT. The complete variable domain, with remaining parts taken from reference TRBV5-8 and TRBJ1-5, reads EAGVTQSPTHLIKTRGQQATLRCSPISGHTSVYWYQQALGLGLQFLLWYDEGEERNRGNFPPRFSGRQFPNYSSELNVNALELEDSALYLCASSLRDLSRGNNQPQHFGDGTRLSIL.

This rearrangement joins TRBV4-1 to TRBJ2-3; possible D gene TRBD2, 5 bases. The germline gives CDR1 MGHRA, CDR2 YSYEKL. V lost 1 base and J lost 4, with 12 bases in between. This CDR3 region has 15 residues. CDR3 residues: CASSQVVGVADTQYF. The CDR3 DNA reads as TGCGCCAGCAGCCAAGTCGTGGGAGTCGCAGATACGCAGTATTTT.

The rearrangement joins TRBV6-2 or TRBV6-3 to TRBJ2-2, with D possibly TRBD1 on 6 matching bases. This CDR3 region has 14 residues. Germline V lookup: CDR1 MNHEY, CDR2 SVGEGT. The germline V and J ends were trimmed by 5 bases and 4 bases, with 11 bases remaining between them. CDR3 loop: CASSIGTTTGELFF. DNA of the CDR3: TGTGCCAGCAGTATCGGGACAACCACCGGGGAGCTGTTTTTT.

The rearrangement uses TRBV18 and TRBJ1-2; 8 nucleotides agree with TRBD1. The V gene end was trimmed by 0 bases and the J gene end by 2 bases; junction bases not matched to a gene: 11. The CDR3 is 18 amino acids. The germline CDR1 and CDR2 sequences are KGHSH and LQKENI. DNA for the CDR3: TGTGCCAGCTCACCACCGGTTTTACAGGGGGGCTGGAACTATGGCTACACCTTC. Residues: CASSPPVLQGGWNYGYTF.

The V call is TRBV5-4, the J call TRBJ2-5; D remains ambiguous. Germline CDR1 reads SGHNT; CDR2 reads YYREEE (reference sequence). V shed 5 bases and J shed 3 bases, with 11 bases lying between them. This CDR3 has 13 amino acids. As DNA, the CDR3 is TGTGCCAGCAGGTATGGGCCGGAAGAGACCCAGTACTTC. Protein product: CASRYGPEETQYF.